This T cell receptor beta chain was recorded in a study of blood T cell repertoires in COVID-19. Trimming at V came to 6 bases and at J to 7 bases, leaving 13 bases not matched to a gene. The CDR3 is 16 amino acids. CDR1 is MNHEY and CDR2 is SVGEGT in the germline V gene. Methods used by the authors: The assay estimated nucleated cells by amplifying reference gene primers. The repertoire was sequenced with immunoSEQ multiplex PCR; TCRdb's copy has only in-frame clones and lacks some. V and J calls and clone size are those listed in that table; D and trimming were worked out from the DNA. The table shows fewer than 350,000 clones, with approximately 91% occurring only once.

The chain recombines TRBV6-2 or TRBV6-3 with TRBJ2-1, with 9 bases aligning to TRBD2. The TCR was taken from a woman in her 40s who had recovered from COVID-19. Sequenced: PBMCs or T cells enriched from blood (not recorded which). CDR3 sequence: CASSPGWRGGWNEQFF. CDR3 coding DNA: TGTGCCAGCAGCCCGGGATGGCGGGGGGGCTGGAATGAGCAGTTCTTC.